The 15 T cell receptor beta chains presented below share a single source sample, sequenced in a study of human T cells and chemical hapten exposure. Using its own MiXCR run on the RACE reads, TCRdb lists one record per CDR3 protein. The sample contains over 50,000 distinct CDR3 sequences, approximately 11% of which appear only once. Noted time point: patch test 1, 2 weeks after DPC sensitization. Sample treatment: therapeutic diphenylcyclopropenone sensitization with weekly scalp DPC. The template was total RNA from unfractionated whole blood. The sample consisted of whole blood, taken in connection with sensitization to the hapten diphenylcyclopropenone (DPC). The receptors shown here come from a woman between 40 and 50 years old with alopecia areata. Some clones in this sample may be carry-over from other donors' samples.

This clonotype was seen a handful of times. The rearrangement uses TRBV6-1 and TRBJ2-2; 11 nucleotides match TRBD1. The CDR3 has 17 amino acids. The ends lost 2 bases at V and 6 bases at J; junction bases unmatched: 8. The germline V gene encodes CDR1 MNHNS and CDR2 SASEGT. The CDR3 DNA is TGTGCCAGCAGTGAATTTCCGGGACAGGGGGGACCCGGGGAGCTGTTTTTT. This gives the protein CASSEFPGQGGPGELFF.

The gene calls are TRBV27 and TRBJ1-4, with a tentative D call TRBD1 (5 bases). From germline, CDR1 is MNHEY and CDR2 SMNVEV (reference sequence). The CDR3 covers 11 residues. The ends were cut back, 8 bases at V and 12 bases at J, with 13 bases in the middle. The CDR3 nucleotides read TGTGCCAGCTCCTTAGGGACCCAACTGTTTTTT. The encoded protein is CASSLGTQLFF.

The V and J genes are TRBV11-2 and TRBJ2-1; unclear D gene. With 0 bases removed from V and 7 bases from J, the gap between germline ends came to 7 bases. Germline lookup yields CDR1 SGHAT and CDR2 FQNNGV. The CDR3 spans 13 residues. For the CDR3, the DNA is TGTGCCAGCAGCTTAGACGGAGCGAATGAGCAGTTCTTC. This codes for CASSLDGANEQFF.

This clonotype has more than one count but fewer than ten. V usage is TRBV11-2 and J usage is TRBJ2-4; 9 bases are shared with TRBD1. This CDR3 comprises 17 residues. V dropped 5 bases and J dropped 0; count of bases not matched to a gene: 8. Germline V gene lookup returns CDR1 SGHAT and CDR2 FQNNGV. The CDR3 sequence is CASSQIDRGVAKNIQYF. The CDR3 DNA is TGTGCCAGCAGCCAGATCGACAGGGGGGTAGCCAAAAACATTCAGTACTTC.

The sample holds many counts of this clonotype. The chain recombines TRBV7-2 with TRBJ2-4; 7 bases map to TRBD1. V was pared by 5 bases and J by 5 bases, with 9 bases of the junction left unmatched. There are 15 residues in the CDR3. The germline CDR1 and CDR2 sequences are SGHTA and FQGNSA. The CDR3 sequence is CASSPPEGGQNIQYF. As DNA, the CDR3 is TGTGCCAGCAGCCCCCCTGAAGGGGGCCAAAACATTCAGTACTTC. Using reference TRBV7-2 and TRBJ2-4 for the parts outside the CDR3, the full variable domain is GAGVSQSPSNKVTEKGKDVELRCDPISGHTALYWYRQSLGQGLEFLIYFQGNSAPDKSGLPSDRFSAERTGGSVSTLTIQRTQQEDSAVYLCASSPPEGGQNIQYFGAGTRLSVL.

The chain employs TRBV9 and TRBJ2-1; the D gene is possibly TRBD1 (5 bases). Germline values: CDR1 SGDLS, CDR2 YYNGEE. V lost 1 base to trimming and J lost 6 bases, with 8 bases between them. This CDR3 has 13 residues. CDR3 bases: TGTGCCAGCAGCGTACCAGGGCTCAATGAGCAGTTCTTC. Translation gives CASSVPGLNEQFF.

This clonotype was counted only a few times. V is TRBV6-6 and J is TRBJ2-7, with 8 bases fitting TRBD1. This CDR3 has 16 amino acids. V was clipped by 6 bases and J by 7 bases; unmatched bases: 17. The germline V gene has CDR1 MNHNY and CDR2 SVGAGI (reference sequence). In DNA, the CDR3 is TGTGCCAGCAGCCCCACCGGGGGACAGGTCATGGGTGAGCAGTACTTC. Its translation: CASSPTGGQVMGEQYF.

This clonotype was counted many times. The rearrangement uses TRBV2 and TRBJ1-1, with D possibly matching TRBD1 (5 bases). Germline-derived CDR1 and CDR2 are SNHLY and FYNNEI. Deletions cut 6 bases from V and 1 base from J, with 18 bases between. CDR3 size: 16 residues. This CDR3 reads CASRFFGTRTNTEAFF. The CDR3 DNA reads as TGTGCCAGCAGATTCTTCGGGACCCGAACGAACACTGAAGCTTTCTTT.

This clonotype was found many times. The chain couples TRBV12-3 or TRBV12-4 to TRBJ2-1; unclear D gene. V dropped 5 bases and J dropped 9 bases, with 11 bases sitting between them. The CDR3 is 12 amino acids. CDR3 sequence (DNA): TGTGCCAGCAGTAACGTGGTGGGTGAGCAGTTCTTC. Protein sequence: CASSNVVGEQFF.

This clonotype has ten or more counts. The V gene is TRBV7-2, the J gene TRBJ2-5; TRBD2 aligns across 10 bases. V gave up 5 bases and J gave up 1 base; unmatched junction bases: 4. The CDR3 has 15 residues. In germline, CDR1 is SGHTA, CDR2 FQGNSA. Here the CDR3 reads CASSLRTSGQETQYF. Here the CDR3 DNA reads TGTGCCAGCAGCCTACGGACTAGCGGCCAAGAGACCCAGTACTTC.

A remark on this clonotype: This may be a read error, as it is one base from a much larger clone. V usage is TRBV5-1 and J usage is TRBJ1-2, with 8 bases lining up with TRBD1. The CDR3 is made up of 14 amino acids. The V and J ends lost 1 base and 6 bases, in that order; junction bases with no gene match: 5. Germline loops: CDR1 SGHRS, CDR2 YFSETQ. The CDR3 DNA sequence: TGCGCCAGCAGCTTGCAGCGACAGGGGAATGGCTACACCTTC. Translating gives CASSLQRQGNGYTF.

This clonotype was picked up many times. The chain combines TRBV3-1 with TRBJ1-3; the D is unclear. The V gene lost 4 bases and the J gene lost 0 bases, with 13 bases spanning the gap. The germline CDR1 and CDR2 sequences are LGHDT and YNNKEL (reference sequence). The CDR3 covers 16 residues. In DNA, the CDR3 is TGTGCCAGCAGCCTAGGACCGGGAGGCTCTGGAAACACCATATATTTT. This sequence encodes CASSLGPGGSGNTIYF.

This clonotype was detected only a few times. J is TRBJ2-1 and V is TRBV18; 14 bases are shared with TRBD2. The length of the CDR3 is 15 residues. Germline CDR1 is KGHSH and CDR2 is LQKENI. V dropped 4 bases and J dropped 10; count of bases not matched to a gene: 6. CDR3: CASSQGTSGSGEQFF. The CDR3 nucleotides read TGTGCCAGCTCACAGGGGACTAGCGGGAGTGGCGAGCAGTTCTTC.

The chain joins TRBV3-1 to TRBJ2-5; tentative D call: TRBD2 (6 bases). V gave up 0 bases and J gave up 4 bases, with 12 bases separating them. The CDR3 covers 15 residues. Per germline, CDR1 LGHDT and CDR2 YNNKEL (reference sequence). The CDR3 bases are TGTGCCAGCAGCCAAGATTCAAGAGCGGGAGAGACCCAGTACTTC. Its translation: CASSQDSRAGETQYF.

This clonotype was seen a handful of times. V gene TRBV28 combines with J gene TRBJ1-5; 8 bases align to TRBD1. The CDR3 has 14 amino acids. J lost 7 bases, V lost 6 bases, and 8 bases had no gene match. Germline V gene sequence: CDR1 MDHEN, CDR2 SYDVKM. The chain's CDR3 is CASSYAGGRQPQHF. CDR3 DNA: TGTGCCAGCAGCTACGCAGGGGGCCGACAGCCCCAGCATTTT.